This is a list of T cell receptor beta chains from one sample in a study of blood T cell repertoires in COVID-19. The data were produced by immunoSEQ multiplex PCR, yet TCRdb's version contains in-frame clones alone and is incomplete. The table has about 400,000 clones, roughly 86% seen once. Sequenced: PBMCs or T cells enriched from blood (not recorded which). The receptors here all came from a middle-aged woman with acute COVID-19. Both conserved end residues are part of each CDR3. D genes are given only for firm matches. The size of a clone is reported for some rows only, either as once, few or many, or as a class for expanded clones.

cdr3_nt	cdr3_aa	clone_size	j_call	v_call	d_call
TGTGCCAGCAGCCCAACGACCAGCGTGAACACTGAAGCTTTCTTT	CASSPTTSVNTEAFF	-	TRBJ1-1	TRBV2	-
TGCGCCAGTCGAGGGCCGAGCTCTGGAAACACCATATATTTT	CASRGPSSGNTIYF	-	TRBJ1-3	TRBV10-1	-
TGTGCCACCAGTGATTCCGGGACAGAACCCACTGAAGCTTTCTTT	CATSDSGTEPTEAFF	-	TRBJ1-1	TRBV24-1	TRBD1
TGTGCCAGCAGTGAGACAGCCTATAGCAATCAGCCCCAGCATTTT	CASSETAYSNQPQHF	-	TRBJ1-5	TRBV6-1	-
TGTGCTAGTGGTCCCTCAGGGGCGTACTATGGCTACACCTTC	CASGPSGAYYGYTF	-	TRBJ1-2	TRBV12-5	-
TGCGCCAGCAGCTTCCTCGTCGGGCAGGGTACCCCCGGGGAGCTGTTTTTT	CASSFLVGQGTPGELFF	once	TRBJ2-2	TRBV5-1	-
TGCAGTGCTAGATTAGCGGGAGAGCAGTACTTC	CSARLAGEQYF	-	TRBJ2-7	TRBV20-1	TRBD2
TGTGCCAGTAGTATCGGGTCGAGTTACGAGCAGTACCTAAGGGAGCAGTACTTC	CASSIGSSYEQYLREQYF	-	TRBJ2-7	TRBV19	-
TGTGCCAGCAGTGATTCTATTGGCGGGACTCAAGAGACCCAGTACTTC	CASSDSIGGTQETQYF	-	TRBJ2-5	TRBV6-1	-
TGTGCCTGGAGCAGGACACTTTACTACGAGCAGTACTTC	CAWSRTLYYEQYF	-	TRBJ2-7	TRBV30	-
TGCAGCGTTTCAAGCGGGGGGGGAAATGAGCAGTTCTTC	CSVSSGGGNEQFF	-	TRBJ2-1	TRBV29-1	TRBD2
TGTGCCAGCACCCCAGGGTTTCATGGCTACACCTTC	CASTPGFHGYTF	few	TRBJ1-2	TRBV6-5	-
TGTGCCAGCACCCCCTGGCCTTACTATGGCTACACCTTC	CASTPWPYYGYTF	-	TRBJ1-2	TRBV12-3/TRBV12-4	-
TGTGCCATCAGCGATAGACAGGGGGATAGGTATGGCTACACCTTC	CAISDRQGDRYGYTF	-	TRBJ1-2	TRBV10-3	TRBD1
TGTGCCAGCAGCGAAAGGACAGGGGGGGTCGAGTACTTC	CASSERTGGVEYF	once	TRBJ2-4	TRBV7-9	TRBD1
TGTGCCAGCAGCTTGGCAGGGGTAAGCTACAATGAGCAGTTCTTC	CASSLAGVSYNEQFF	-	TRBJ2-1	TRBV13	-
TGTGCCACCAGCAGAGATCGGATGCGGGGCTCCTACAATGAGCAGTTCTTC	CATSRDRMRGSYNEQFF	-	TRBJ2-1	TRBV15	-
TGCGCCAGCGGAGGACAGGGTGCGCAGTATTTT	CASGGQGAQYF	-	TRBJ2-3	TRBV5-1	TRBD1
TGTGCCAGCAGCCTATTCGGACGACAGGCTAACTATGGCTACACCTTC	CASSLFGRQANYGYTF	few	TRBJ1-2	TRBV7-2	-
TGTGCCAGTAGTAAGGAGGACAGGGGAACCGGGGAGCTGTTTTTT	CASSKEDRGTGELFF	-	TRBJ2-2	TRBV19	TRBD1
TGTGCCATCAAGCAACAGGGAAACTATGGCTACACCTTC	CAIKQQGNYGYTF	once	TRBJ1-2	TRBV10-3	-
TGTGCCAGCAGTCCTTCGGTGGGGAGGTTGAGTTCACCCCTCCACTTT	CASSPSVGRLSSPLHF	-	TRBJ1-6	TRBV11-2	-
TGCGCCAGCAGCCAAGGCCCGCGGGGGGGCACTGAAGCTTTCTTT	CASSQGPRGGTEAFF	once	TRBJ1-1	TRBV4-1	-
TGTGCCTGGACTAGCGGGGGGGCGGTAGAGACCCAGTACTTC	CAWTSGGAVETQYF	once	TRBJ2-5	TRBV30	TRBD2
TGTGCCAGCAGTGAAGTAAGAGGTAGCAATCAGCCCCAGCATTTT	CASSEVRGSNQPQHF	once	TRBJ1-5	TRBV6-1	-
TGCAGTGCTAGTTCCCGGACAGGGGGCAATGAAGATACGCAGTATTTT	CSASSRTGGNEDTQYF	-	TRBJ2-3	TRBV20-1	TRBD1
TGTGCCAGCAGTGACTTGGACAGGGTCTTGTACAATGAGCAGTTCTTC	CASSDLDRVLYNEQFF	-	TRBJ2-1	TRBV6-4	TRBD1
TGTGCCACCGGCCGACTAGCGGGGGACTTAAATGAGCAGTTCTTC	CATGRLAGDLNEQFF	-	TRBJ2-1	TRBV24-1	TRBD2
TGTGCCAGCTCCCCAGGACCGGAAAAGGGGTCCTACGAGCAGTACTTC	CASSPGPEKGSYEQYF	-	TRBJ2-7	TRBV18	-
TGCGCCAGCAGCGCCGACTCATACAATGAGCAGTTCTTC	CASSADSYNEQFF	-	TRBJ2-1	TRBV5-1	-
TGTGCCAGCAGTGAATCTTCCGGGACAGGGGCCTATGGCTACACCTTC	CASSESSGTGAYGYTF	-	TRBJ1-2	TRBV25-1	TRBD1
TGTGCCAGCAGTCCGACAGGGACCTATGAAAAACTGTTTTTT	CASSPTGTYEKLFF	-	TRBJ1-4	TRBV27	TRBD1
TGTGCCAGCAGTTACTCGCGACAGGTAGAATCACCCCTCCACTTT	CASSYSRQVESPLHF	-	TRBJ1-6	TRBV6-5	-
TGTGCCAGCAGTATGTTGACAGGGTATGGCTACACCTTC	CASSMLTGYGYTF	few	TRBJ1-2	TRBV27	TRBD1
TGTGCCAGCAGAGGGACAGGAGGGGGCCAAGAGACCCAGTACTTC	CASRGTGGGQETQYF	-	TRBJ2-5	TRBV27	TRBD1
TGTGCCACCACCCCAAGGGGACAGGGAAACGAGCAGTACTTC	CATTPRGQGNEQYF	-	TRBJ2-7	TRBV15	TRBD1
TGTGCCACCAGTGACCCTAAGGTAGGGGGCGATGGCTACACCTTC	CATSDPKVGGDGYTF	-	TRBJ1-2	TRBV24-1	TRBD1
TGTGCCAGCCGCCCTCGGACAGGGATCGGCTATGGCTACACCTTC	CASRPRTGIGYGYTF	once	TRBJ1-2	TRBV6-2/TRBV6-3	TRBD1
TGTGCCAGCAGTCAGACTAGCGGGGGGGACGGATCCTACAATGAGCAGTTCTTC	CASSQTSGGDGSYNEQFF	-	TRBJ2-1	TRBV6-6	TRBD2
TGTGCCAGCAGCTTAGCCCGAGACCCCGGGGAAAAACTGTTTTTT	CASSLARDPGEKLFF	-	TRBJ1-4	TRBV7-9	-
TGTGCCTGGGGAACAGGGGGCTCTGGAAACACCATATATTTT	CAWGTGGSGNTIYF	few	TRBJ1-3	TRBV30	TRBD1
TGCGCCAGCAGTGAGCCGAACAGGGTGGGGAATCAGCCCCAGCATTTT	CASSEPNRVGNQPQHF	-	TRBJ1-5	TRBV10-1	-
TGTGCCAGCAGCGGGCAGACGGCGGGGGTTGAAAAACTGTTTTTT	CASSGQTAGVEKLFF	-	TRBJ1-4	TRBV9	-
TGCAGTGCTAGTGGGGACAGGGGGCAGTGGGAAGCTTTCTTT	CSASGDRGQWEAFF	-	TRBJ1-1	TRBV20-1	TRBD1
TGTGCCAGCAGCTTGGGAGGGAGACAGGGTTGGTACTTC	CASSLGGRQGWYF	-	TRBJ2-7	TRBV5-6	TRBD1
TGTGCCAGCAGCTTAGATGGTTTAGACACCATATATTTT	CASSLDGLDTIYF	-	TRBJ1-3	TRBV11-2	-
TGTGCCAGCAGCTTCGGGACAGGGGACACTGAAGCTTTCTTT	CASSFGTGDTEAFF	-	TRBJ1-1	TRBV7-9	TRBD1
TGTGCCAGCAGCGTAGGGAGTAATGAAAAACTGTTTTTT	CASSVGSNEKLFF	once	TRBJ1-4	TRBV9	-
TGTGCCAGCTCCAGGGAAACGCTCTCTGGAAACACCATATATTTT	CASSRETLSGNTIYF	once	TRBJ1-3	TRBV6-5	-
TGTGCCAGCTCACCACCTAGGACAGGGGCGACAGATACGCAGTATTTT	CASSPPRTGATDTQYF	few	TRBJ2-3	TRBV18	TRBD1
TGTGCCAGCAGCCAGAGTCCGGGCAATCAGCCCCAGCATTTT	CASSQSPGNQPQHF	once	TRBJ1-5	TRBV16	-
TGCGCCAGCAGCCAAGTACGTATGGTAGTCTCTGGAAACACCATATATTTT	CASSQVRMVVSGNTIYF	-	TRBJ1-3	TRBV4-1	-
TGTGCCAGCAGCTTAACGGGACAGATACCCTACGAGCAGTACTTC	CASSLTGQIPYEQYF	once	TRBJ2-7	TRBV7-2	TRBD1
TGTGCCAGCAGGGAGACAGAGTTCACTGAAGCTTTCTTT	CASRETEFTEAFF	-	TRBJ1-1	TRBV6-5	-
TGTGCCAGCAGCGCACGACCTAGCTCCTACGAGCAGTACTTC	CASSARPSSYEQYF	-	TRBJ2-7	TRBV9	-
TGTGCCAGTAGTATAGAGGGGCCCCAGAAGCCCCAGCATTTT	CASSIEGPQKPQHF	-	TRBJ1-5	TRBV19	-
TGTGCCAGCAGCTTTCACAGGGGACCTGGAAACACCATATATTTT	CASSFHRGPGNTIYF	-	TRBJ1-3	TRBV5-4	TRBD1